Given below is one TCR beta chain in context. The CDR3 length is 11 residues. Germline CDR1 and CDR2: MGHDK and SYGVNS. V was shortened by 4 bases and J by 3 bases, with 3 bases between the two germline ends. The entry originates in a study of blood T cells in healthy people across ages. A J-beta primer mix and a sample-barcoded 5' primer were used in a second PCR of about 7 to 12 cycles. TCRdb re-analysed the 5' RACE reads in MiXCR, keeping a single row per CDR3 protein. The profile covers fewer than 1,000,000 distinct CDR3 sequences, with approximately 44% appearing a single time and approximately 20% taken by the ten largest.

V and J are TRBV25-1 and TRBJ1-1; D not resolved. The material sequenced was blood. This TCR came from a man aged 55 to 70 in good health. The CDR3 reads CASSGYTEAFF. DNA for the CDR3: TGTGCCAGCAGTGGGTACACTGAAGCTTTCTTT.